These 27 T cell receptor beta chains were sequenced from one sample in a study of CD8 T cells in Susac syndrome. An input of 0.5 to 1 ug of RNA was subjected to reverse transcription using random hexamers. Using its own MiXCR run on the immunoSEQ multiplex PCR reads, TCRdb lists one record per CDR3 protein. The data show hundreds of thousands of distinct CDR3 sequences, around 95% seen once. Material: CD4+ T cells from PBMCs. All receptors derive from a human donor with multiple sclerosis.

The rearrangement joins TRBV20-1 to TRBJ2-5, with D possibly matching TRBD1 (5 bases). V lost 2 bases and J 5 bases, leaving 12 bases between the germline ends. Germline CDR1 DFQATT, CDR2 SNEGSKA (reference sequence). This CDR3 region has 13 residues. This CDR3 is CSARRQGGETQYF. For the CDR3, the DNA is TGCAGTGCTAGAAGGCAGGGTGGGGAGACCCAGTACTTC.

This clonotype was recorded only once. This chain connects TRBV29-1 to TRBJ1-2, with 9 bases lining up with TRBD1. Losses at the gene ends were 7 bases for V and 8 bases for J; bases not matched to a gene: 8. Germline-derived CDR1 and CDR2 are SQVTM and ANQGSEA. The CDR3 consists of 12 residues. The CDR3 sequence: CSAPGQGRGYTF. The CDR3 DNA is TGCAGCGCACCGGGACAGGGAAGGGGCTACACCTTC.

The rearrangement links TRBV10-3 to TRBJ2-6; TRBD1 is a possible D gene (6 bases). The CDR3 contains 17 residues. The germline CDR1 and CDR2 sequences are ENHRY and SYGVKD. Trimming shortened V by 2 bases and J by 4 bases, and 15 bases separated the two germline ends. The CDR3 is CAISERTEGVGANVLTF. The CDR3 DNA is TGTGCCATCAGTGAGCGCACCGAGGGGGTAGGGGCCAACGTCCTGACTTTC.

The rearrangement links TRBV30 to TRBJ1-5; the D gene is possibly TRBD1 (6 bases). Germline CDR1 is GTSNPN and CDR2 is SVGIG (reference sequence). The ends were cut back, 2 bases at V and 6 bases at J, with 11 bases in the middle. The CDR3 covers 13 residues. CDR3: CAWSKGGSQPQHF. DNA for the CDR3: TGTGCCTGGAGTAAGGGGGGGAGTCAGCCCCAGCATTTT.

The chain has TRBV29-1 and TRBJ2-3; D is tentatively TRBD1 or TRBD2 (5 bases each). Trimming took off 6 bases at V and 2 bases at J, with 9 bases between the two ends. CDR3 length: 12 amino acids. The germline CDR1 and CDR2 sequences are SQVTM and ANQGSEA. The CDR3 coding sequence is TGCAGCGTGACGGGGCCCACAGATACGCAGTATTTT. Translation gives CSVTGPTDTQYF.

The chain recombines TRBV19 with TRBJ2-5; TRBD2 matches 8 bases. V lost 1 base, J lost 2 bases, and 3 bases stayed unmatched. The CDR3 loop spans 15 amino acids. Looked up from germline, CDR1 is LNHDA and CDR2 is SQIVND (reference sequence). CDR3 DNA: TGTGCCAGTAGTATAGGCACTAGCGGACAAGAGACCCAGTACTTC. This sequence encodes CASSIGTSGQETQYF.

The chain links TRBV15 to TRBJ1-5; 8 positions agree with TRBD1. V shed 1 base and J 7 bases; nucleotides not matched to a gene: 3. This CDR3 has 14 residues. Germline V lookup: CDR1 LNHNV, CDR2 YYDKDF (reference sequence). The CDR3, as DNA: TGTGCCACCAGCAGAGGGACAGGGTGGCAGCCCCAGCATTTT. It encodes CATSRGTGWQPQHF.

The chain links TRBV3-1 to TRBJ2-3; D unresolved. V was cut by 6 bases and J by 1 base, with 8 bases left in between. Germline CDR1 LGHDT, CDR2 YNNKEL (reference sequence). The CDR3 totals 13 residues. The CDR3 bases are TGTGCCAGCAGTAATTACGGCACAGATACGCAGTATTTT. It yields the protein CASSNYGTDTQYF.

The V and J genes are TRBV5-6 and TRBJ2-7; 8 bases match TRBD1. The CDR3 covers 13 residues. CDR1 is SGHDT, CDR2 YYEEEE, per germline. The V gene end was trimmed by 0 bases and the J gene end by 6 bases; junction bases not matched to a gene: 2. The CDR3 loop reads CASSLGQGREQYF. DNA of the CDR3: TGTGCCAGCAGCTTGGGACAGGGGCGCGAGCAGTACTTC.

This chain links TRBV29-1 with TRBJ2-1; D uncertain. CDR3 size: 13 residues. CDR1 and CDR2 from the germline V gene are SQVTM and ANQGSEA. The V gene lost 2 bases and the J gene lost 9 bases, with 14 bases spanning the gap. The CDR3 here is CSVEPLGGGEQFF. CDR3 coding DNA: TGCAGCGTTGAACCGCTGGGTGGCGGTGAGCAGTTCTTC.

The rearrangement uses TRBV5-1 and TRBJ2-3; no firm D call. The V and J ends lost 0 bases and 4 bases respectively, with 6 bases between them. The CDR3 is 13 residues long. Germline CDR1 reads SGHRS; CDR2 reads YFSETQ. CDR3 region: CASSLERSDTQYF. The CDR3 coding sequence is TGCGCCAGCAGCTTGGAACGATCAGATACGCAGTATTTT.

V and J are TRBV7-9 and TRBJ2-5, with D unresolved. The V and J ends lost 3 bases and 2 bases respectively, with 7 bases between them. CDR3 length equals 13 residues. CDR1 and CDR2 (germline): SEHNR, FQNEAQ (reference sequence). The CDR3 sequence is CASSFAGQETQYF. CDR3 nucleotides: TGTGCCAGCAGCTTTGCTGGTCAAGAGACCCAGTACTTC.

The chain employs TRBV27 and TRBJ1-2, with no clear D. The CDR3 has 13 amino acids. Germline loops: CDR1 MNHEY, CDR2 SMNVEV (reference sequence). The germline V and J ends were trimmed by 5 bases and 4 bases, with 11 bases remaining between them. The chain's CDR3 is CASSPPGSYGYTF. The CDR3 DNA sequence: TGTGCCAGCAGTCCTCCGGGCAGCTATGGCTACACCTTC.

The V and J genes are TRBV29-1 and TRBJ1-1, with D possibly being TRBD1 (5 bases). The CDR3 sequence is 11 residues long. The V end was cut by 8 bases, the J end by 6 bases, with 13 bases between. Per the germline V gene, CDR1 is SQVTM and CDR2 is ANQGSEA. This chain's CDR3 is CSSRGVAEAFF. The CDR3 region has the DNA TGCAGCTCCCGAGGGGTGGCTGAAGCTTTCTTT.

This chain uses TRBV29-1 with TRBJ1-1, with 7 bases matching TRBD1. The CDR3 spans 14 residues. After removal of 4 bases from V and 5 bases from J, the junction contained 10 bases not matched to a gene. Per germline, CDR1 SQVTM and CDR2 ANQGSEA. The CDR3, as DNA: TGCAGCGTTGGGGACAGCCGGTGGGAGACTGAAGCTTTCTTT. Translating gives CSVGDSRWETEAFF. Full variable domain (missing parts from reference TRBV29-1 and TRBJ1-1): SAVISQKPSRDICQRGTSLTIQCQVDSQVTMMFWYRQQPGQSLTLIATANQGSEATYESGFVIDKFPISRPNLTFSTLTVSNMSPEDSSIYLCSVGDSRWETEAFFGQGTRLTVV.

This CDR3 reads CASSQASGTVLHF. DNA for the CDR3: TGTGCCAGCAGCCAAGCGTCCGGGACAGTCCTCCACTTT. The J gene is TRBJ1-6, the V gene TRBV3-1; 7 bases map to TRBD1. The CDR3 has 13 residues. Looked up from germline, CDR1 is LGHDT and CDR2 is YNNKEL (reference sequence). The junction had 6 bases not matched to a gene; V was cut back by 1 base and J by 15 bases.

The V and J genes are TRBV18 and TRBJ2-2, with D unresolved. This CDR3 is 16 amino acids long. Germline V CDR1 and CDR2: KGHSH, LQKENI. Trimming took off 3 bases at V and 5 bases at J, with 16 bases between the two ends. The DNA for the CDR3 is TGTGCCAGCTCACCGTCCGGTCGAGTTGAAACCGGGGAGCTGTTTTTT. Translating it yields CASSPSGRVETGELFF.

This chain joins TRBV20-1 and TRBJ1-2; no firm D call. V shed 5 bases and J shed 8 bases, with 15 bases lying between them. The germline V gene encodes CDR1 DFQATT and CDR2 SNEGSKA (reference sequence). This CDR3 has 12 residues. The DNA of the CDR3 is TGCAGTGCTGTACCCGAGGGCGAAGGCTACACCTTC. This sequence encodes CSAVPEGEGYTF.

The chain carries TRBV7-9 and TRBJ2-1; 8 nucleotides match TRBD2. The CDR3 has 13 amino acids. Trimming at V came to 5 bases and at J to 14 bases, leaving 11 bases not matched to a gene. CDR1 is SEHNR, CDR2 FQNEAQ, per germline (reference sequence). CDR3 DNA: TGTGCCAGCAGCCCGGCGGGACTAGGAAGGGAGTTCTTC. Translation gives CASSPAGLGREFF.

The chain carries TRBV29-1 and TRBJ1-2, with D tentatively TRBD1 (5 bases). This CDR3 is 13 amino acids long. V lost 3 bases to trimming and J lost 8 bases, with 16 bases between them. CDR1 is SQVTM, CDR2 ANQGSEA, per germline. DNA of the CDR3: TGCAGCGTTGATGCCGCGGGGGGTAGCGGCTACACCTTC. Translating gives CSVDAAGGSGYTF.

V usage is TRBV6-4 and J usage is TRBJ1-2; maybe TRBD1 (6 bases). The CDR3 has 15 amino acids. The germline CDR1 and CDR2 sequences are MRHNA and SNTAGT. The V gene lost 4 bases and the J gene lost 4 bases, with 16 bases spanning the gap. The CDR3 here is CASSATGPIGYGYTF. CDR3 DNA sequence: TGTGCCAGCAGTGCCACAGGGCCAATAGGCTATGGCTACACCTTC.

The rearrangement links TRBV7-2 to TRBJ1-1, with D tentatively TRBD1 (5 bases). This CDR3 has 14 residues. V lost 5 bases and J lost 3, with 13 bases in between. Germline V gene lookup returns CDR1 SGHTA and CDR2 FQGNSA. In DNA form, the CDR3 reads TGTGCCAGCAGCCCCCATCTGGGGGACACTGAAGCTTTCTTT. Encoded protein: CASSPHLGDTEAFF.

J is TRBJ2-3 and V is TRBV5-1; 8 positions agree with TRBD2. After removal of 4 bases from V and 2 bases from J, the junction contained 9 bases not matched to a gene. Germline V gene lookup returns CDR1 SGHRS and CDR2 YFSETQ. The CDR3 consists of 16 residues. This CDR3 reads CASSRTTSGPTDTQYF. For the CDR3, the DNA is TGCGCCAGCAGCCGAACCACTAGCGGCCCCACAGATACGCAGTATTTT.

The rearrangement uses TRBV3-1 and TRBJ1-2; 10 bases match TRBD1. In germline, CDR1 is LGHDT, CDR2 YNNKEL (reference sequence). This CDR3 comprises 16 residues. Unmatched junction bases numbered 12, after V lost 5 bases and J lost 6 bases. CDR3 coding DNA: TGTGCCAGCAGCGCGGACCGACAGGGGGCAGAAAATGGCTACACCTTC. Translating it yields CASSADRQGAENGYTF. The full variable domain, completed using reference TRBV3-1 and TRBJ1-2, is DTAVSQTPKYLVTQMGNDKSIKCEQNLGHDTMYWYKQDSKKFLKIMFSYNNKELIINETVPNRFSPKSPDKAHLNLHINSLELGDSAVYFCASSADRQGAENGYTFGSGTRLTVV.

This clonotype was detected only once. The chain couples TRBV12-3 or TRBV12-4 to TRBJ2-3; D is unresolved. V shed 5 bases and J shed 7 bases, with 16 bases lying between them. The CDR3 totals 14 residues. CDR3 DNA sequence: TGTGCCAGCAGTCTGCGCCAAACTGTTAATACGCAGTATTTT. The encoded protein is CASSLRQTVNTQYF.

The chain combines TRBV12-3 or TRBV12-4 with TRBJ1-6; TRBD1 might be the D (5 bases). V was cut by 6 bases and J by 12 bases, with 12 bases left in between. This CDR3 has 12 amino acids. The CDR3 sequence is CASSQGPVPLHF. CDR3 coding DNA: TGTGCCAGCAGCCAGGGTCCCGTACCCCTCCACTTT.

The chain joins TRBV2 to TRBJ2-7; D gene uncertain. The germline V gene has CDR1 SNHLY and CDR2 FYNNEI. V was trimmed by 3 bases and J by 1 base, leaving 7 bases between them. This CDR3 has 13 amino acids. CDR3 sequence reads: CASSDGTSYEQYF. The CDR3 region has the DNA TGTGCCAGCAGTGATGGAACATCCTACGAGCAGTACTTC.